This T cell receptor (beta chain) was observed in a study of T cell repertoires in ileal Crohn's disease. Background on the study: Postoperative therapy was given to about half: around eleven thiopurines, roughly 20 anti-TNF agents.

This CDR3 spans 17 amino acids. The germline V gene has CDR1 SGHAT and CDR2 FQNNGV. After removal of 1 base from V and 6 bases from J, the junction contained 10 bases not matched to a gene. Assay used: immunoSEQ multiplex PCR; TCRdb lists only in-frame clones, some missing. The profile covers about 62,000 clones, with roughly 91% appearing a single time and roughly 2% taken by the ten largest. Time point in this sample: neoterminal ileum biopsy at postoperative endoscopy, about 6 months after surgery. Adults with ileal or ileocolonic Crohn's disease and an indication for resection were eligible. The specimen sequenced was ileal tissue. This TCR was sampled from an adult with Crohn's disease. The rearrangement links TRBV11-2 to TRBJ2-2; the match to TRBD1 covers 8 bases. CDR3 protein: CASSLARTGLVPGELFF. CDR3 coding DNA: TGTGCCAGCAGCTTAGCTCGGACAGGGTTAGTGCCCGGGGAGCTGTTTTTT.